This TCR beta chain was identified during a study of shared clonotypes between healthy human individuals. Donors had no recently reported acute infections or vaccinations and were HIV-negative. Splitting of CD4+ cells produced CD45RA+ naive and CD45RA-negative memory subsets. For sorted subsets, approximately 200 ng DNA per replicate equaled 30,000 or so T cell genomes. Sequenced by immunoSEQ multiplex PCR; TCRdb stores in-frame clones only, minus some. The sample has 950,000 to 1,100,000 clones; approximately 70% are singletons. This clone was recorded a few times. The V gene end was trimmed by 4 bases and the J gene end by 4 bases; junction bases not matched to a gene: 6. The CDR3 covers 15 residues. Per the germline V gene, CDR1 is SGHTS and CDR2 is YDEGEE.

Sequencing was done on a sample of memory CD4+ T cells sorted from blood. Subset given: CD45RA-negative fraction. The sequence was obtained from a man aged 18 to 35 in good health. The chain combines TRBV5-8 with TRBJ2-3; 10 bases are a match to TRBD1. Here the CDR3 DNA reads TGTGCCAGCAGCGGGGGACAGGGGTGGGCAGATACGCAGTATTTT. Its translation: CASSGGQGWADTQYF.